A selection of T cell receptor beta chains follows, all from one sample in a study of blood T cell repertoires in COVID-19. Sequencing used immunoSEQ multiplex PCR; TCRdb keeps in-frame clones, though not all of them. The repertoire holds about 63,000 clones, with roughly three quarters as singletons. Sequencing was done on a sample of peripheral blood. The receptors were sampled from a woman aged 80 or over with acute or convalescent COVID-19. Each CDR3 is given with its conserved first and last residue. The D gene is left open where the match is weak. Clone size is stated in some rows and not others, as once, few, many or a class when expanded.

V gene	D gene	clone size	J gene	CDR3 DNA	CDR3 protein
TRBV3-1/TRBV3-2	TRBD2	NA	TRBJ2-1	TGTGCCAGCAGAGAAACTAGCGGGGTTAACAATGAGCAGTTCTTC	CASRETSGVNNEQFF
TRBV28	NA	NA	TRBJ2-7	TGTGCCAGCAGTTCCACCAGTAAAACGCTTTACGAGCAGTACTTC	CASSSTSKTLYEQYF
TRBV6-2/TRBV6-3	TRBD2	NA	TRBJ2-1	TGTGCCAGCAGTTTGGGACTAGCGGGGCCGTACAATGAGCAGTTCTTC	CASSLGLAGPYNEQFF
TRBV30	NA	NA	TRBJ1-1	TGTGCCCTAAGCAGGCCCACCACTGAAGCTTTCTTT	CALSRPTTEAFF
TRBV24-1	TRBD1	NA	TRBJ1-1	TGTGCCACCAGTGATCGGGGGGACAGGGATGCTTTCTTT	CATSDRGDRDAFF
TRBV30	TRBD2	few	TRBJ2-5	TGTGCCTGGAAGGCGGGAGTAGGACAAGAGACCCAGTACTTC	CAWKAGVGQETQYF
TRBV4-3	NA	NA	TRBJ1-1	TGCGCCAGCAGCCAGGCGGAGACCACTGAAGCTTTCTTT	CASSQAETTEAFF
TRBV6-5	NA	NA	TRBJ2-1	TGTGCCAGCACCATCCAGGGCGGGGTGTACAATGAGCAGTTCTTC	CASTIQGGVYNEQFF
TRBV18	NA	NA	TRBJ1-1	TGTGCCAGCTCACGGGCAGACCCCATGAACACTGAAGCTTTCTTT	CASSRADPMNTEAFF
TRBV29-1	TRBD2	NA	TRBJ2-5	TGCAGCGTTGACCCCTGGACTAGCGGGAGGCAGCTGTGGACCCAGTACTTC	CSVDPWTSGRQLWTQYF
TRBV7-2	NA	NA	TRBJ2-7	TGTGCCAGCAGCCCCCTGGGGCAGGGCTACGAGCAGTACTTC	CASSPLGQGYEQYF
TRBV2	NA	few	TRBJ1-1	TGTGCCAGCAGCCCACTCTATCAGGACACTGAAGCTTTCTTT	CASSPLYQDTEAFF
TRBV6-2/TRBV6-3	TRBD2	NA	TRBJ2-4	TGTGCCAGCAGTGACACCGTAGCGGGTAACATTCAGTACTTC	CASSDTVAGNIQYF
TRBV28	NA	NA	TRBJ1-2	TGTGCCAGCAGTAGAGAACAGGCGAACTATGGCTACACCTTC	CASSREQANYGYTF
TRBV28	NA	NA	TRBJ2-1	TGTGCCAGCAGTTTCCCAAAACAGGGAAATGAGCAGTTCTTC	CASSFPKQGNEQFF
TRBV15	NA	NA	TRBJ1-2	TGTGCCACCAGCAGAAAGCCGGGACAAGGGCTTTCCAACTATGGCTACACCTTC	CATSRKPGQGLSNYGYTF
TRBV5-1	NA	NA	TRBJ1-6	TGCGCCAGCAGCTTGAACATAAATTCACCCCTCCACTTT	CASSLNINSPLHF
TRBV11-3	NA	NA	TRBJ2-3	TGTGCCAGCAGCTTATCTTATCGAGATACGCAGTATTTT	CASSLSYRDTQYF
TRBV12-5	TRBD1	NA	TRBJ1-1	TGTGCTAGTGGTAAAGGACAGGGGAACACTGAAGCTTTCTTT	CASGKGQGNTEAFF
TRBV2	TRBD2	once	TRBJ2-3	TGTGCCAGCAGTGAGGGGTCTAGCGGGAGAACGCAGTATTTT	CASSEGSSGRTQYF
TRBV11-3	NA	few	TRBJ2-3	TGTGCCAGCAGCCAGGGGACTAAAGATACGCAGTATTTT	CASSQGTKDTQYF
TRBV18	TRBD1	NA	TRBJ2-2	TGTGCCAGCTCACCATTGGACAGGGCGAACACCGGGGAGCTGTTTTTT	CASSPLDRANTGELFF